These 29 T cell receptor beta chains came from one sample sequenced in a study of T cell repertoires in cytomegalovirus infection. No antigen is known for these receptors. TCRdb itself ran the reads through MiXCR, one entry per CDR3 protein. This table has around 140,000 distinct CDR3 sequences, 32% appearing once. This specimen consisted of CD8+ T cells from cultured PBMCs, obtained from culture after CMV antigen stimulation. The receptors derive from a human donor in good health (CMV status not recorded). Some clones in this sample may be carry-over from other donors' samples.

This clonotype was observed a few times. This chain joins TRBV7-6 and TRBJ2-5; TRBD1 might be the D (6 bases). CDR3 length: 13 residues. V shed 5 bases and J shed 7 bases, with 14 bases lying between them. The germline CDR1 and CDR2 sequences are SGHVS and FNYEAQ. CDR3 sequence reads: CASSPDSPGTQYF. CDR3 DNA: TGTGCCAGCAGCCCGGACAGCCCCGGGACCCAGTACTTC.

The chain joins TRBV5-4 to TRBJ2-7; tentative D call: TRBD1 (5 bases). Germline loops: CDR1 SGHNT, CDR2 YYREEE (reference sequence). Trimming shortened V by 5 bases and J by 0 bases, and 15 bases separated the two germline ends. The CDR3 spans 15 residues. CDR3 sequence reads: CASRDISAYSYEQYF. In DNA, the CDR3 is TGTGCCAGCAGGGACATCTCGGCGTACTCCTACGAGCAGTACTTC.

The CDR3 spells CASRSALNEQFF. The CDR3 coding sequence is TGTGCCAGCAGATCCGCTTTGAATGAGCAGTTCTTC. The chain has TRBV7-8 and TRBJ2-1; D gene unclear. The CDR3 is 12 amino acids. Per the germline V gene, CDR1 is SGHVS and CDR2 is FQNEAQ. V was shortened by 6 bases and J by 7 bases, with 10 bases between the two germline ends.

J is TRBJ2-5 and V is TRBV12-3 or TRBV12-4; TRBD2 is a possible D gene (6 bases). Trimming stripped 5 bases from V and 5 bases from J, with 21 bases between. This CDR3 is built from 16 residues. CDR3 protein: CASSPPGGHKEETQYF. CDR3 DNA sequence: TGTGCCAGCAGTCCGCCCGGGGGTCACAAGGAGGAGACCCAGTACTTC.

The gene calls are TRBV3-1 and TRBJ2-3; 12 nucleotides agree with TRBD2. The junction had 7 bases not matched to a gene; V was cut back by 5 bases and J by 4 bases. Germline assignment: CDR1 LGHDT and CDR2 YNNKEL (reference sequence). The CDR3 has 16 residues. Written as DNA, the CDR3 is TGTGCCAGCAGCTCAAGACTAGCGGGGGATCCAGATACGCAGTATTTT. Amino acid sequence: CASSSRLAGDPDTQYF.

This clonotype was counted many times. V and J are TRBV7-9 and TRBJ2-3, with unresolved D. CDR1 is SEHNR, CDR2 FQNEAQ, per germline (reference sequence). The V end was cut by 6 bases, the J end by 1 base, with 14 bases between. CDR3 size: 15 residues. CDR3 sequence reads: CASSPGPLRTDTQYF. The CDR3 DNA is TGTGCCAGCAGTCCAGGACCTCTTCGCACAGATACGCAGTATTTT.

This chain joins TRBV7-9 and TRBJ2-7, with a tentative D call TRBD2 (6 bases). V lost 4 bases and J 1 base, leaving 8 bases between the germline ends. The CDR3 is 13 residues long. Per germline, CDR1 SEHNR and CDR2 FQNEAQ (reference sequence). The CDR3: CASSSGTSYEQYF. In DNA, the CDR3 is TGTGCCAGCAGCTCCGGGACTTCCTACGAGCAGTACTTC.

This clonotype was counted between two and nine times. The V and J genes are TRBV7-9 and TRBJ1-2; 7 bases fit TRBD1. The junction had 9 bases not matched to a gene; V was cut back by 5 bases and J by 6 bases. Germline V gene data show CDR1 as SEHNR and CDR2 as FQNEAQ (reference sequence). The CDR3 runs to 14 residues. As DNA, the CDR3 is TGTGCCAGCAGCCCCCGGGACAGTCCTAATGGCTACACCTTC. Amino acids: CASSPRDSPNGYTF.

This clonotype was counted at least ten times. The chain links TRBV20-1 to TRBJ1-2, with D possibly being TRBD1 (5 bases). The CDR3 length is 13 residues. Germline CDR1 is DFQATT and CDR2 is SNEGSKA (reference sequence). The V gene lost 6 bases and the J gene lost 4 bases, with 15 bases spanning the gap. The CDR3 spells CSAKDGATYGYTF. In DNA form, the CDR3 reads TGCAGTGCCAAAGACGGGGCCACCTATGGCTACACCTTC.

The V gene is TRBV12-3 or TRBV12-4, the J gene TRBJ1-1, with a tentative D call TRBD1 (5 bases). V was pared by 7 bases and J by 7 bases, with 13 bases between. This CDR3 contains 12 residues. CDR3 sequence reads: CASTGGRLEAFF. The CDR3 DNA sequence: TGTGCCAGCACCGGGGGACGTCTTGAAGCTTTCTTT.

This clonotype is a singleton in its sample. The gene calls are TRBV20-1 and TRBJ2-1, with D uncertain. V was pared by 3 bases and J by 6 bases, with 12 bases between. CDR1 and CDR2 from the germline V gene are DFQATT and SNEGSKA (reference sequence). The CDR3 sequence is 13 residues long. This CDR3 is CSASRTQPNEQFF. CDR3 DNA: TGCAGTGCTAGTCGGACGCAACCCAATGAGCAGTTCTTC.

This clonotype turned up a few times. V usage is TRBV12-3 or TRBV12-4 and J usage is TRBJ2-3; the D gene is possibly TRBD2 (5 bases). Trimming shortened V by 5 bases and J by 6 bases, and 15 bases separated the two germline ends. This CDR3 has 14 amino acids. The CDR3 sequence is CASSIFKGSDTQYF. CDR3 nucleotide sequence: TGTGCCAGCAGTATTTTCAAAGGGAGCGATACGCAGTATTTT.

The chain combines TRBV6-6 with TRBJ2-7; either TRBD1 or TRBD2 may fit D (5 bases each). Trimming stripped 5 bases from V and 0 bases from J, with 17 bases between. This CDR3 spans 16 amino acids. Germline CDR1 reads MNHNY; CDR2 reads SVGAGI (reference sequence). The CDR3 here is CASSIAWDVSSYEQYF. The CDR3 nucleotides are TGTGCCAGCAGTATCGCCTGGGACGTCAGCTCCTACGAGCAGTACTTC.

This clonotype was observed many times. The CDR3 DNA follows: TGTGCCAGCAGCTCCGTGGTGGGAGGGGAGACCCAGTACTTC. Translated, it gives CASSSVVGGETQYF. The chain recombines TRBV7-9 with TRBJ2-5, with 7 bases matching TRBD2. J lost 5 bases, V lost 4 bases, and 7 bases had no gene match. In germline, CDR1 is SEHNR, CDR2 FQNEAQ (reference sequence). The CDR3 covers 14 residues. The complete variable domain, with remaining parts taken from reference TRBV7-9 and TRBJ2-5, reads DTGVSQNPRHKITKRGQNVTFRCDPISEHNRLYWYRQTLGQGPEFLTYFQNEAQLEKSRLLSDRFSAERPKGSFSTLEIQRTEQGDSAMYLCASSSVVGGETQYFGPGTRLLVL.

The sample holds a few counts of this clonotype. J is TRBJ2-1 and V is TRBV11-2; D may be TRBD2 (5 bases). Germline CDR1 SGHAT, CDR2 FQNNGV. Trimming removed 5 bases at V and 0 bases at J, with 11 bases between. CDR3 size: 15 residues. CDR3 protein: CASSPLRASYNEQFF. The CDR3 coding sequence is TGTGCCAGCAGCCCTTTGAGGGCCTCCTACAATGAGCAGTTCTTC.

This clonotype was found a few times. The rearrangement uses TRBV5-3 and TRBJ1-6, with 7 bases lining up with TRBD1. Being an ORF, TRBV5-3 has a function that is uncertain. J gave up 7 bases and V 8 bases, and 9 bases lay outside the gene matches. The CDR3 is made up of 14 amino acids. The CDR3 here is CASSLTGANSPLHF. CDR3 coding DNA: TGTGCCAGCAGCCTCACAGGGGCAAATTCACCCCTCCACTTT.

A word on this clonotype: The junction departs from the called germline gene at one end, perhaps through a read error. The CDR3 spells CTSSNPRKLATDGYTF. The CDR3 DNA follows: TGCACCAGCAGCAATCCTAGGAAGTTGGCAACCGATGGCTACACCTTC. The rearrangement uses TRBV4-1 and TRBJ1-2; D is ambiguous. The CDR3 covers 16 residues. Germline loops: CDR1 MGHRA, CDR2 YSYEKL.

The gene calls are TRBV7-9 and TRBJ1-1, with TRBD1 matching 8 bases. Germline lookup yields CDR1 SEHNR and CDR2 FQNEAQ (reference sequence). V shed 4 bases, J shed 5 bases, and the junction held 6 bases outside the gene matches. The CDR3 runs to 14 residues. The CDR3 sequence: CASSSKQGGTEAFF. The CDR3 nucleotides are TGTGCCAGCAGCTCCAAACAGGGGGGAACTGAAGCTTTCTTT.

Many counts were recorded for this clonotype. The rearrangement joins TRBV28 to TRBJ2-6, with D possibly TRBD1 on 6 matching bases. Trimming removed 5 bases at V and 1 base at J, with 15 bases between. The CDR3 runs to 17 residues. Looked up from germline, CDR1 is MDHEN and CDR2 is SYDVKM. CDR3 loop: CASSPRDTPSGANVLTF. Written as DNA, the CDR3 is TGTGCCAGCAGTCCCCGGGACACCCCTTCTGGGGCCAACGTCCTGACTTTC.

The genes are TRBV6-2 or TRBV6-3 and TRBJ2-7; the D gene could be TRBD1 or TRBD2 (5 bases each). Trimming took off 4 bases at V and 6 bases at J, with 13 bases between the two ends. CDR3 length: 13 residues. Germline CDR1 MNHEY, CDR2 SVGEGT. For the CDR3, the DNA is TGTGCCAGCAGTTCCGGGGCGCCGAGCGAGCAGTACTTC. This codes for CASSSGAPSEQYF.

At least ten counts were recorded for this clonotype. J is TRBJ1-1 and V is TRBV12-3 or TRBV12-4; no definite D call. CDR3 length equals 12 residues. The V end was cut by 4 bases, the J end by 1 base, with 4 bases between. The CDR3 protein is CASSWANTEAFF. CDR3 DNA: TGTGCCAGCAGTTGGGCGAACACTGAAGCTTTCTTT.

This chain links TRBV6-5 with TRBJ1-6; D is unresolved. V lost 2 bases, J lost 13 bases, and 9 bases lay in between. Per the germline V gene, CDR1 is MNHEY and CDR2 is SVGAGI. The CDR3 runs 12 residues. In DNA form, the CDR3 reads TGTGCCAGCAGTTACCCGGGTTTGCCCCTCCACTTT. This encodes CASSYPGLPLHF.

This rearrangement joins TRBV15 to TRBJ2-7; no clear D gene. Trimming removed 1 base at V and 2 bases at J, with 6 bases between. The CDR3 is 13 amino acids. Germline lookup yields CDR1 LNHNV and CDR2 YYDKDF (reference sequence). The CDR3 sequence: CATSRVGAYEQYF. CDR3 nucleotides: TGTGCCACCAGCAGAGTCGGTGCCTACGAGCAGTACTTC. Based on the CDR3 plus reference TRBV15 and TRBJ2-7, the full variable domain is DAMVIQNPRYQVTQFGKPVTLSCSQTLNHNVMYWYQQKSSQAPKLLFHYYDKDFNNEADTPDNFQSRRPNTSFCFLDIRSPGLGDTAMYLCATSRVGAYEQYFGPGTRLTVT.

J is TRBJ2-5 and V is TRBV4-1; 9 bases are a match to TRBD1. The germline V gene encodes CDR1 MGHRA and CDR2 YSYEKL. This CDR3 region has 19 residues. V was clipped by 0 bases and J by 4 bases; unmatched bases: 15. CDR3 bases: TGCGCCAGCAGCCAAGATGGAGGGGGGACAGGGACCCGCGGAGAGACCCAGTACTTC. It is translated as CASSQDGGGTGTRGETQYF.

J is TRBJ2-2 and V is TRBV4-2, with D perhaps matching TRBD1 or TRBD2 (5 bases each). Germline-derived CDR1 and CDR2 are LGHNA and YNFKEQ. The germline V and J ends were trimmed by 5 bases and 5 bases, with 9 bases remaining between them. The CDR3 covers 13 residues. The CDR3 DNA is TGTGCCAGCAGCGGGACGGCGACCGGGGAGCTGTTTTTT. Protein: CASSGTATGELFF.

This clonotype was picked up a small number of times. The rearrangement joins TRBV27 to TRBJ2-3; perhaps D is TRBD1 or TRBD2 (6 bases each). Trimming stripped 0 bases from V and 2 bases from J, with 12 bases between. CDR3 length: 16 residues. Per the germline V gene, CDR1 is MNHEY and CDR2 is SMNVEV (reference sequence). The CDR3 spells CASSLSRDITTDTQYF. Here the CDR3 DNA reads TGTGCCAGCAGTTTATCGCGGGACATTACCACAGATACGCAGTATTTT.

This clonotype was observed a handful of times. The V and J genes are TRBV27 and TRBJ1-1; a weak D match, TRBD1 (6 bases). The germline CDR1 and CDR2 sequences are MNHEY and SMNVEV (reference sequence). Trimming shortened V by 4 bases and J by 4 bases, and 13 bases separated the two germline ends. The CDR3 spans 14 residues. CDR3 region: CASSSDPGVTEAFF. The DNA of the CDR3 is TGTGCCAGCAGTTCTGATCCAGGGGTCACTGAAGCTTTCTTT.

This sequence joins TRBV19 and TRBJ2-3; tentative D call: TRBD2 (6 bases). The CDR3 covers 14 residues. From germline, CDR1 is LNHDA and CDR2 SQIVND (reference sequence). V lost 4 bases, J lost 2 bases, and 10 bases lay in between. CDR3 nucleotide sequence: TGTGCCAGTAGTACCTGGGACTTCACAGATACGCAGTATTTT. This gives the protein CASSTWDFTDTQYF.

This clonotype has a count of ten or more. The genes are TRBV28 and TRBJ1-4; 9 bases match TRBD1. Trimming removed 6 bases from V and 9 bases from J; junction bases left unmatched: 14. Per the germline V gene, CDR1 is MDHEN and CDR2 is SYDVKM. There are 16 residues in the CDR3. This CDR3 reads CASSYTVGQGQQKLFF. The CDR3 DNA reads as TGTGCCAGCAGCTACACCGTGGGACAGGGTCAACAAAAACTGTTTTTT.